This T cell receptor (beta chain) originates from a study of cytotoxic CD8 clonotypes in ibrutinib-treated CLL (dated by TCRdb to about 2021). Context from the whole study: The cohort had over ten relapsed/refractory and around 15 treatment-naive patients; roughly 18 were IGHV unmutated. Responses were partial in around 25 patients and complete in 2; after median 68 months follow-up, roughly 14 stayed in remission and roughly twelve progressed. Response samples were taken after a median of approximately 13 months on treatment, ranging from 6 to 36 months. On average, each sample had roughly 230,000 productive templates and approximately 85,000 productive rearrangements. Longitudinal samples were available for 26 of the 86 trial participants. Cryopreserved peripheral blood mononuclear cells were obtained prior to treatment, at the time of response, and at either disease progression or sustained remission. All remission and progressive disease samples were collected while patients were still receiving ibrutinib.

What the research found in general, with its limitations: An increase in clonality was observed at ibrutinib response, with clonality remaining stable during sustained remission and falling back toward baseline at progression. At baseline, clonality was higher than in age-matched healthy donors and showed a strong correlation with circulating CD8+ T-cell counts. Public clonotypes were found to be uncommon and were observed to contract or remain stable during treatment; the increase in clonality was shown to reflect expansion of private clonotypes at ibrutinib response. Sampling times were not matched between sustained-remission and progressing patients, and lymph node repertoires were not studied.

Details on this clone: Its binding antigen is unknown. Base quality data are lacking; no much larger clone is found one base away.

On a MiSeq, deep resolution sequencing aimed for a depth between 1 in 1 million and 1 in 200,000 T cells, with each clonotype covered around 10x on average. TCR beta libraries were generated with the immunoSEQ hsTCRB Kit. The published analysis was carried out like this. ImmunoSEQ Data Assistant and ImmunoSEQ Analyzer were used for data analysis, and V, D and J genes were assigned according to IMGT definitions. Clonality, which ranges from 0 to 1, was calculated by subtracting the normalized Shannon entropy of productive rearrangement frequencies from one. Public clonotype analysis was restricted to overrepresented clonotypes comprising at least 0.05% of each patient's repertoire. Roughly 13 age-matched healthy donor repertoires from immuneACCESS served as clonality controls. TCRdb obtained this table from immuneACCESS and retained in-frame rearrangements with V and J assigned. These tables miss some clones; where compared with another copy, unresolved V genes account for less than half of the shortfall, and the remainder is unexplained. V and J calls and clone size are as listed in that table; D and trimming were resolved from the DNA. The sample has under 200,000 clones on record, approximately 84% of them singletons. The ten top clones hold about 4.5% of the sample.

Reading the germline V gene gives CDR1 SGHAT and CDR2 FQNNGV. V is clipped by 4 bases and J by 5 bases, and the sequence between their germline boundaries is 14 bases long. Its CDR3 holds 14 amino acids, cysteine through phenylalanine. CDR3 DNA only is kept here, 42 bases in frame from base 1. The time point label of this sample denotes: 20 to 30 months on ibrutinib. For TCR beta library preparation, 1.5 to 2 micrograms of genomic DNA were extracted from the cryopreserved PBMCs. Longitudinal blood samples from CLL patients receiving ibrutinib monotherapy were subjected to high-throughput TCR beta sequencing. The patients took part in an open-label, single-center phase 2 trial of ibrutinib monotherapy.

This clonotype originated in a human donor with chronic lymphocytic leukemia. The chain is encoded by TRBV11-2 joined to TRBJ2-5; the D segment could be TRBD2, given 5 matching bases. Sequenced here: PBMCs, sampled after 24 months of ibrutinib treatment. The DNA sequence is TGTGCCAGCAGCTCTCTCCGCGGCGGGGAGACCCAGTACTTC. It codes for CASSSLRGGETQYF.